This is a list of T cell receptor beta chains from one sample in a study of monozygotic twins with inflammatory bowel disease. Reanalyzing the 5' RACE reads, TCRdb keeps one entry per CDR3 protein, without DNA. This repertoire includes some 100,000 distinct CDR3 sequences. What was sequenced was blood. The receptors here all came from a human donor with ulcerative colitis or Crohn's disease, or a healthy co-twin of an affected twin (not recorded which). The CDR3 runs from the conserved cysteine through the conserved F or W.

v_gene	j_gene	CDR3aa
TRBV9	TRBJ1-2	CASSVEWGAGYGYTF
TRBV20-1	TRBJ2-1	CSASLAGGNEQFF
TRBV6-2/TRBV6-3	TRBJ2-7	CASSYGASARSYEQYF
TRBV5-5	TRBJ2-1	CASSFGQGYNEQFF
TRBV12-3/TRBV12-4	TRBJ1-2	CASSWGTAYGYTF
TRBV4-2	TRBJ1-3	CASSQEPGQPWGNTIYF
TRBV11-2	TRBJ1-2	CASSLVSGDSPSYYGYTF
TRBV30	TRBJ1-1	CAWRNSGLNTEAFF
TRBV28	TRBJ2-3	CASRTAGEADTQYF
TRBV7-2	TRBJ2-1	CASSLAASGNYNEQFF
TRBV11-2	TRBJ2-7	CASSIGPYEQYF
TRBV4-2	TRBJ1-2	CASSQVIRDGNGYTF
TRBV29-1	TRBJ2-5	CSYRGYQETQYF
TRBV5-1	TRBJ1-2	CASSLGQGEKGYTF
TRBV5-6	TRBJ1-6	CASSGGLSAAPLHF
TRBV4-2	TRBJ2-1	CASSQAGGDRGQFF
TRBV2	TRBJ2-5	CASRSGPEETQYF
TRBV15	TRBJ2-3	CATSRGGGTASTDTQYF
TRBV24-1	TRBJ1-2	CATSDTPGTANYGYTF
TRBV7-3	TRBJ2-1	CASSARGRNEQFF
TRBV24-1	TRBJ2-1	CATSEPDRTYEQFF
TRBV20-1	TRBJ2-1	CSARQQGGSPLFNEQFF
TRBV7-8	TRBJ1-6	CASSDLRGSNSPLHF
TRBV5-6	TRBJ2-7	CASSSPGGLRYEQYF
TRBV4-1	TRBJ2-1	CASRLGAGGGLWGEQFF
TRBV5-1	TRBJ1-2	CASSSGGTPNYGYTF
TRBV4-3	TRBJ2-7	CASSRTAGTYEQYF
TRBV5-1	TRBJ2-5	CASSRIGGGETQYF